The clone carrying this TCR beta chain was found once. The target antigen is unknown. TCRdb keeps only in-frame clones here, not all; method: immunoSEQ multiplex PCR. Counted here are about 410,000 clones, around nine tenths occurring once; the ten biggest clones make up 1.5% to 2%. The data were obtained in a study of Ad26.COV2.S vaccination and SARS-CoV-2 variants. Study at large: Each vaccinee took Ad26.COV2.S intramuscularly, once or twice 56 days apart. Study-wide results and limits: Vaccine and placebo recipients had similar non-spike TCR breadth.

As for treatment: roughly 19 received Ad26.COV2.S at low or high dose, single or two shots; 5 received placebo; per-sample allocation not given. It was on day 63 after the first vaccine or placebo injection that samples were taken. This material consisted of peripheral blood, taken in a trial of Ad26.COV2.S vaccine versus placebo. The receptor comes from a person between 18 and 65 years old who received the Ad26.COV2.S COVID-19 vaccine or a placebo.

This chain's CDR3 is CASSPELLSGNTIYF. In DNA, the CDR3 is TGTGCCAGCTCACCGGAATTGCTGTCTGGAAACACCATATATTTT. V usage is TRBV18 and J usage is TRBJ1-3, with D hard to call. CDR3 length: 15 residues. The germline V gene encodes CDR1 KGHSH and CDR2 LQKENI. Between the trimmed V and J ends, which lost 3 bases and 1 base, there was a span of 10 bases.